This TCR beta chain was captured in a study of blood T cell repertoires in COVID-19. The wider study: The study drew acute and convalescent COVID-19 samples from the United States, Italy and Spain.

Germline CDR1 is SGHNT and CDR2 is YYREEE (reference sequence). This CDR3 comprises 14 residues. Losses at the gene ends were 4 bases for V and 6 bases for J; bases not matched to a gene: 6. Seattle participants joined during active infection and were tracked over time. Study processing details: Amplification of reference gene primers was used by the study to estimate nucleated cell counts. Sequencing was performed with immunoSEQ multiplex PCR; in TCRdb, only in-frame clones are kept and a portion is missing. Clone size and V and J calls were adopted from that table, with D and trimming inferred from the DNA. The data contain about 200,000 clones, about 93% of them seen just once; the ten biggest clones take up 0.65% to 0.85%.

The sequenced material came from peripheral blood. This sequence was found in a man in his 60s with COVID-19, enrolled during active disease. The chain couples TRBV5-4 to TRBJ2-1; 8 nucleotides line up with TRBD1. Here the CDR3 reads CASSQNTGGNEQFF. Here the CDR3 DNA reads TGTGCCAGCAGCCAAAACACAGGGGGCAATGAGCAGTTCTTC. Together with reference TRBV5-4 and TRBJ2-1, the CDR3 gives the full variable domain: ETGVTQSPTHLIKTRGQQVTLRCSSQSGHNTVSWYQQALGQGPQFIFQYYREEENGRGNFPPRFSGLQFPNYSSELNVNALELDDSALYLCASSQNTGGNEQFFGPGTRLTVL.